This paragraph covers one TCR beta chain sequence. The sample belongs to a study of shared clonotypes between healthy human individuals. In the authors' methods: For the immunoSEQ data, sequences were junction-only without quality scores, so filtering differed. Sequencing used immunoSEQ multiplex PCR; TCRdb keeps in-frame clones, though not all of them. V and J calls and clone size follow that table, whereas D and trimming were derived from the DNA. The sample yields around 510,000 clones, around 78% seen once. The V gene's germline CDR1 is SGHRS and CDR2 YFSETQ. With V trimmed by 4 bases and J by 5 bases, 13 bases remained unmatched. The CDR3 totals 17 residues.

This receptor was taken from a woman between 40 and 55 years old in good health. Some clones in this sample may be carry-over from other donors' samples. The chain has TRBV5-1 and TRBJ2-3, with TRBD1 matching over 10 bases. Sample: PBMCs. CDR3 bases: TGCGCCAGCAGCACTCGGTCCGGGACAGGGGAAGGAGATACGCAGTATTTT. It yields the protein CASSTRSGTGEGDTQYF.